The text below deals with one TCR beta chain. This entry comes from a study of blood T cell repertoires in COVID-19. Turning to the study itself: Collection of acute and convalescent COVID-19 samples took place in the United States, Italy and Spain.

Original data processing: Estimation of nucleated cell counts relied on the amplification of reference gene primers. The protocol was immunoSEQ multiplex PCR, while the TCRdb copy is restricted to in-frame clones and leaves out a portion. V and J calls and clone size follow that table, whereas D and trimming were derived from the DNA. Of roughly 400,000 clones listed, roughly 89% were seen once; the top ten hold around 10%. Participants had their cohort set by participant-reported clinical history. The V end was cut by 2 bases, the J end by 8 bases, with 24 bases between. Germline-derived CDR1 and CDR2 are SGHVS and FQNEAQ. The CDR3 covers 18 residues.

The material sequenced was PBMCs or T cells enriched from blood (not recorded which). The receptor was isolated from a woman aged 50 to 60 who had recovered from COVID-19. The chain combines TRBV7-8 with TRBJ1-4; D may be TRBD1 (5 bases). DNA of the CDR3: TGTGCCAGCAGCTTATGGCCTCGGGCGGGACGGCACAGCGAAAAACTGTTTTTT. This translates into CASSLWPRAGRHSEKLFF.